This TCR beta chain was captured in a study of control samples from healthy donors and cancer patients. Sequencing used immunoSEQ multiplex PCR; TCRdb keeps in-frame clones, though not all of them. The data contain approximately 83,000 clones, over 90% of them singletons. Sequencing used blood. The source is a woman aged 25 to 45 in good health.

CDR3 in amino acids: CASSPRGDTEAFF. The CDR3 bases are TGTGCCAGCTCACCGAGGGGGGACACTGAAGCTTTCTTT. The chain recombines TRBV18 with TRBJ1-1; D is possibly TRBD1 (6 bases). V dropped 3 bases and J dropped 3 bases, with 8 bases sitting between them. Germline V gene sequence: CDR1 KGHSH, CDR2 LQKENI. The CDR3 loop spans 13 amino acids.